This passage covers 8 T cell receptor beta chains from one sample sequenced in a study of cytomegalovirus exposure and HLA in healthy donors. Primers for the PCR totalled 60 Vbeta and 13 Jbeta. TCRdb's copy holds only in-frame clones and misses some; the assay was immunoSEQ multiplex PCR. Its clone listing holds around 100,000 clones. Input material: PBMCs. These receptors were collected from a man aged 25-45 years in good health and CMV-seronegative.

This chain uses TRBV5-6 with TRBJ2-2, with TRBD2 as a possible D gene (6 bases). Looked up from germline, CDR1 is SGHDT and CDR2 is YYEEEE. Trimming took off 2 bases at V and 4 bases at J, with 12 bases between the two ends. The CDR3 is made up of 15 amino acids. The CDR3 coding sequence is TGTGCCAGCAGCTTACCGGGACTTGTCACCGGGGAGCTGTTTTTT. Residues: CASSLPGLVTGELFF.

This rearrangement joins TRBV7-9 to TRBJ2-1, with TRBD2 identical over 15 bases. The CDR3 is made up of 18 amino acids. The V gene's germline CDR1 is SEHNR and CDR2 FQNEAQ (reference sequence). With V trimmed by 3 bases and J by 12 bases, 15 bases remained unmatched. CDR3 in amino acids: CASSFPSGLAGGVSGQFF. DNA of the CDR3: TGTGCCAGCAGCTTCCCCTCGGGACTAGCGGGGGGTGTCAGCGGGCAGTTCTTC.

The chain links TRBV15 to TRBJ2-5, with 7 bases fitting TRBD2. The CDR3 totals 17 residues. Germline V gene data show CDR1 as LNHNV and CDR2 as YYDKDF (reference sequence). Germline trimming cut 9 bases from V and 1 base from J; bases unmatched to any gene: 17. The CDR3 here is CATRAALADPLQETQYF. The CDR3 nucleotides are TGTGCCACTCGTGCGGCGCTAGCGGATCCCCTCCAAGAGACCCAGTACTTC. Full variable domain (missing parts from reference TRBV15 and TRBJ2-5): DAMVIQNPRYQVTQFGKPVTLSCSQTLNHNVMYWYQQKSSQAPKLLFHYYDKDFNNEADTPDNFQSRRPNTSFCFLDIRSPGLGDTAMYLCATRAALADPLQETQYFGPGTRLLVL.

The chain has TRBV18 and TRBJ2-5; the match to TRBD1 covers 7 bases. Germline CDR1 reads KGHSH; CDR2 reads LQKENI. Trimming at V came to 3 bases and at J to 5 bases, leaving 9 bases not matched to a gene. The CDR3 consists of 15 residues. The CDR3 DNA is TGTGCCAGCTCACCGATCAAGGGGGCAGGCGAGACCCAGTACTTC. Amino acid sequence: CASSPIKGAGETQYF.

The J gene is TRBJ2-7, the V gene TRBV14; no definite D call. The V gene's germline CDR1 is SGHDN and CDR2 FVKESK. V was shortened by 7 bases and J by 1 base, with 11 bases between the two germline ends. CDR3 length: 13 residues. CDR3: CASKASGSYEQYF. The CDR3 coding sequence is TGTGCCAGCAAGGCCTCCGGGTCCTACGAGCAGTACTTC.

The V call is TRBV7-2, the J call TRBJ2-4, with 8 bases that match TRBD2. Trimming took 5 bases from V and 7 from J; bases not matched to a gene: 10. Germline V gives CDR1 SGHTA, CDR2 FQGNSA. This CDR3 has 15 residues. CDR3: CASSPRGGHLNIQYF. The CDR3, as DNA: TGTGCCAGCAGCCCACGGGGGGGCCATCTGAACATTCAGTACTTC.

The chain carries TRBV7-6 and TRBJ2-7; 10 bases match TRBD2. The germline gives CDR1 SGHVS, CDR2 FNYEAQ. The V gene end was trimmed by 4 bases and the J gene end by 2 bases; junction bases not matched to a gene: 11. The CDR3 consists of 17 residues. In nucleotides, the CDR3 is TGTGCCAGCAGCTCTATATCTGGACTAGCGGATACCTACGAGCAGTACTTC. It encodes CASSSISGLADTYEQYF.

The chain carries TRBV7-2 and TRBJ2-3; D ambiguous. The CDR3 consists of 12 residues. The V gene lost 5 bases and the J gene lost 5 bases, with 8 bases spanning the gap. CDR1 and CDR2 (germline): SGHTA, FQGNSA. The CDR3 DNA reads TGTGCCAGCAGCCCTGGGCGAGATACGCAGTATTTT. The encoded protein is CASSPGRDTQYF.